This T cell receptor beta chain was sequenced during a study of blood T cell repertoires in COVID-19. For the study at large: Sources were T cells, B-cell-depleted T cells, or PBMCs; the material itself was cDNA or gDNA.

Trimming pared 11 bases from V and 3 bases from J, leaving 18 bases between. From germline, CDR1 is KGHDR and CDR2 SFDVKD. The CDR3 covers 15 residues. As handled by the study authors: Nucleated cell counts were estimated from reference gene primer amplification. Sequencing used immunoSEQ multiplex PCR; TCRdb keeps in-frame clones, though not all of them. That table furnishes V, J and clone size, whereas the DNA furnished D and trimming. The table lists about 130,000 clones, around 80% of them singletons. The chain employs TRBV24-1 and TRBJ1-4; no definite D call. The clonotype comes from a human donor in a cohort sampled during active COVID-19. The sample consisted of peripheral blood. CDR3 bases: TGTGCCAGCTCGGAGGGAGGTTCGGCTAATGAAAAACTGTTTTTT. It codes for CASSEGGSANEKLFF.